Below, 29 T cell receptor beta chains from the same sample are listed, as sequenced in a study of blood T cell repertoires in COVID-19. The repertoire was sequenced with immunoSEQ multiplex PCR; TCRdb's copy has only in-frame clones and lacks some. The table shows 360,000 or so clones, with about 90% occurring only once. Sequenced sample: PBMCs or T cells enriched from blood (not recorded which). The receptors originated from a woman aged 25 to 39 who had recovered from COVID-19.

The chain is built from TRBV9 and TRBJ1-6; no clear D gene. The germline V gene encodes CDR1 SGDLS and CDR2 YYNGEE. The CDR3 has 17 amino acids. Deletions cut 0 bases from V and 0 bases from J, with 10 bases between. CDR3: CASSVGLNHSYNSPLHF. For the CDR3, the DNA is TGTGCCAGCAGCGTAGGACTGAACCACTCCTATAATTCACCCCTCCACTTT.

The genes are TRBV11-3 and TRBJ2-1; 9 positions match TRBD2. Trimming took 1 base from V and 6 from J; bases not matched to a gene: 10. Germline CDR1 and CDR2: SGHNT and YENEEA. This CDR3 has 17 residues. The CDR3 DNA reads TGTGCCAGCAGCTTAGCCGGGCTAGCGGGATTGGTCAATGAGCAGTTCTTC. The encoded protein is CASSLAGLAGLVNEQFF.

This sequence joins TRBV18 and TRBJ1-4, with D tentatively TRBD1 (6 bases). Trimming took 0 bases from V and 5 from J, leaving 10 bases between them. The V gene's germline CDR1 is KGHSH and CDR2 LQKENI. This CDR3 is 15 amino acids long. The CDR3 region is CASSPPGQSNEKLFF. CDR3 DNA sequence: TGTGCCAGCTCACCACCCGGACAGAGCAATGAAAAACTGTTTTTT.

A single count supports this clone. This sequence joins TRBV11-2 and TRBJ2-7; D unresolved. V was pared by 1 base and J by 3 bases, with 7 bases between. From germline, CDR1 is SGHAT and CDR2 FQNNGV. The CDR3 is 13 amino acids. The CDR3 spells CASSLAPGYEQYF. The CDR3 DNA follows: TGTGCCAGCAGCTTAGCCCCCGGCTACGAGCAGTACTTC.

The V and J genes are TRBV19 and TRBJ2-3; 10 bases match TRBD1. The V segment lost 4 bases and the J segment 3 bases; nucleotides outside the gene matches: 7. Germline V gene sequence: CDR1 LNHDA, CDR2 SQIVND (reference sequence). The CDR3 has 16 residues. The CDR3 loop is CASSTETGGRTDTQYF. The CDR3 DNA reads TGTGCCAGTAGTACGGAGACAGGGGGCAGGACAGATACGCAGTATTTT.

The chain recombines TRBV14 with TRBJ2-3; 7 bases fit TRBD2. This CDR3 contains 16 residues. Trimming took 3 bases from V and 1 from J; bases not matched to a gene: 7. The germline V gene has CDR1 SGHDN and CDR2 FVKESK. The CDR3 nucleotides are TGTGCCAGCAGCCACCACTCTACTAGCGGCACAGATACGCAGTATTTT. Amino acids: CASSHHSTSGTDTQYF. Full variable domain (outside the CDR3, taken from reference TRBV14 and TRBJ2-3): EAGVTQFPSHSVIEKGQTVTLRCDPISGHDNLYWYRRVMGKEIKFLLHFVKESKQDESGMPNNRFLAERTGGTYSTLKVQPAELEDSGVYFCASSHHSTSGTDTQYFGPGTRLTVL.

The chain has TRBV7-9 and TRBJ2-7, with a possible D match to TRBD2 (6 bases). The CDR3 length is 12 residues. The germline V gene encodes CDR1 SEHNR and CDR2 FQNEAQ (reference sequence). V was pared by 4 bases and J by 10 bases, with 14 bases between. The CDR3 here is CASSSISGDQYF. The CDR3, as DNA: TGTGCCAGCAGCTCGATTTCGGGGGACCAGTACTTC. Full variable domain (outside the CDR3, taken from reference TRBV7-9 and TRBJ2-7): DTGVSQNPRHKITKRGQNVTFRCDPISEHNRLYWYRQTLGQGPEFLTYFQNEAQLEKSRLLSDRFSAERPKGSFSTLEIQRTEQGDSAMYLCASSSISGDQYFGPGTRLTVT.

The rearrangement uses TRBV5-4 and TRBJ2-7, with D possibly matching TRBD2 (6 bases). Trimming removed 3 bases at V and 0 bases at J, with 10 bases between. The CDR3 length is 14 residues. Germline CDR1 SGHNT, CDR2 YYREEE (reference sequence). The CDR3, as DNA: TGTGCCAGCAGCTGGGGCGGGGCCTCCTACGAGCAGTACTTC. Translating gives CASSWGGASYEQYF.

The rearrangement joins TRBV28 to TRBJ2-7; 8 bases fit TRBD1. This CDR3 has 18 residues. Per the germline V gene, CDR1 is MDHEN and CDR2 is SYDVKM. V lost 3 bases to trimming and J lost 2 bases; unmatched junction nucleotides: 15. The CDR3 region is CASSFPNPPLGQAYEQYF. The CDR3 DNA is TGTGCCAGCAGTTTCCCCAACCCCCCCTTGGGACAGGCCTACGAGCAGTACTTC. The whole variable domain, filled in from reference TRBV28 and TRBJ2-7, reads DVKVTQSSRYLVKRTGEKVFLECVQDMDHENMFWYRQDPGLGLRLIYFSYDVKMKEKGDIPEGYSVSREKKERFSLILESASTNQTSMYLCASSFPNPPLGQAYEQYFGPGTRLTVT.

CDR3 bases: TGTGCCAGCAGCTCAGCCGGACAGCCGACCAACCTCGAAAGGACTGAAGCTTTCTTT. It yields the protein CASSSAGQPTNLERTEAFF. The chain couples TRBV7-9 to TRBJ1-1; D perhaps matches TRBD1 (6 bases). This CDR3 region has 19 residues. Per the germline V gene, CDR1 is SEHNR and CDR2 is FQNEAQ (reference sequence). Trimming removed 4 bases from V and 5 bases from J, with 29 bases in between.

This sequence joins TRBV7-8 and TRBJ2-1; 10 positions match TRBD2. Germline CDR1 is SGHVS and CDR2 is FQNEAQ. V shed 5 bases and J 5 bases; nucleotides not matched to a gene: 9. CDR3 size: 16 residues. The CDR3 loop reads CASSLRGLAEDNEQFF. The CDR3 DNA is TGTGCCAGCAGCCTCCGCGGACTAGCGGAAGACAATGAGCAGTTCTTC.

This clone was counted a single time. The same CDR3 also results from other DNA sequences found in this sample. CDR3 region: CASSLGRSSYEQYF. The CDR3 DNA reads TGTGCCAGCAGCTTGGGCCGTAGCTCCTACGAGCAGTACTTC. This rearrangement joins TRBV7-9 to TRBJ2-7; D gene ambiguous. The CDR3 is made up of 14 amino acids. Germline V gene sequence: CDR1 SEHNR, CDR2 FQNEAQ (reference sequence). V lost 3 bases, J lost 0 bases, and 9 bases lay in between.

The chain links TRBV6-5 to TRBJ2-7; D gene uncertain. V was cut by 4 bases and J by 3 bases, with 7 bases left in between. Germline values: CDR1 MNHEY, CDR2 SVGAGI. The CDR3 has 12 residues. This CDR3 reads CASSSHSYEQYF. CDR3 in DNA: TGTGCCAGCAGTTCGCATAGCTACGAGCAGTACTTC.

The rearrangement uses TRBV27 and TRBJ2-5; 9 bases are shared with TRBD2. J gave up 4 bases and V 7 bases, and 16 bases lay outside the gene matches. This CDR3 has 17 residues. Germline V gives CDR1 MNHEY, CDR2 SMNVEV (reference sequence). The CDR3 region has the DNA TGTGCCAGCAAAAACGGTGGACTAGCGCGAGGGGGAGAGACCCAGTACTTC. Its protein is CASKNGGLARGGETQYF.

The table lists this clone with a count of one. The V gene is TRBV7-6, the J gene TRBJ2-3, with unresolved D. Between the trimmed V and J ends, which lost 5 bases and 1 base, there was a span of 7 bases. Germline V gives CDR1 SGHVS, CDR2 FNYEAQ. The CDR3 runs 13 residues. The CDR3 loop reads CASSPRGTDTQYF. CDR3 nucleotides: TGTGCCAGCAGCCCCCGCGGCACAGATACGCAGTATTTT.

This chain links TRBV7-7 with TRBJ2-7; maybe TRBD2 (6 bases). V lost 7 bases and J lost 4, with 23 bases in between. Per the germline V gene, CDR1 is SSHAT and CDR2 is FNYEAQ (reference sequence). The CDR3 contains 16 residues. CDR3 amino acids: CASNFTIRGMLYEQYF. The CDR3 DNA sequence: TGTGCCAGCAACTTTACAATCCGGGGGATGTTATACGAGCAGTACTTC.

J is TRBJ2-7 and V is TRBV7-9; maybe TRBD1 (6 bases). Between the trimmed V and J ends, which lost 6 bases and 5 bases, there was a span of 14 bases. The CDR3 runs to 13 residues. CDR1 and CDR2 (germline): SEHNR, FQNEAQ (reference sequence). CDR3 in amino acids: CASRLTGSNEQYF. DNA for the CDR3: TGTGCCAGCAGGTTGACAGGTTCAAACGAGCAGTACTTC.

The chain employs TRBV4-1 and TRBJ2-1, with 9 positions matching TRBD2. Germline V gives CDR1 MGHRA, CDR2 YSYEKL. Trimming took 4 bases from V and 10 from J; bases not matched to a gene: 14. There are 16 residues in the CDR3. The CDR3 reads CASSPRGGGTSKEQFF. DNA for the CDR3: TGCGCCAGCAGCCCCCGGGGCGGGGGGACTAGCAAGGAGCAGTTCTTC.

This clone appeared a few times. The rearrangement joins TRBV24-1 to TRBJ2-1, with 7 bases identical to TRBD1. V lost 5 bases, J lost 0 bases, and 6 bases stayed unmatched. The CDR3 spans 16 residues. The V gene's germline CDR1 is KGHDR and CDR2 SFDVKD. The CDR3 region has the DNA TGTGCCACCAGTGTAGGGGGCTTATACTCCTACAATGAGCAGTTCTTC. Residues: CATSVGGLYSYNEQFF.

The chain recombines TRBV5-4 with TRBJ2-7, with a tentative D call TRBD2 (5 bases). This CDR3 has 13 residues. Germline V gene lookup returns CDR1 SGHNT and CDR2 YYREEE (reference sequence). The ends were cut back, 0 bases at V and 7 bases at J, with 11 bases in the middle. The CDR3 DNA is TGTGCCAGCAGCTTGGTTGCCACGGGGGAGCAGTACTTC. It specifies CASSLVATGEQYF. The variable domain in full, completed from reference TRBV5-4 and TRBJ2-7, reads ETGVTQSPTHLIKTRGQQVTLRCSSQSGHNTVSWYQQALGQGPQFIFQYYREEENGRGNFPPRFSGLQFPNYSSELNVNALELDDSALYLCASSLVATGEQYFGPGTRLTVT.

The genes are TRBV19 and TRBJ1-1, with 8 bases that match TRBD1. The CDR3 sequence is 14 residues long. From germline, CDR1 is LNHDA and CDR2 SQIVND (reference sequence). The V and J ends lost 11 bases and 3 bases, in that order; junction bases with no gene match: 11. The CDR3 is CAVSKSGGYTEAFF. The CDR3 bases are TGTGCCGTATCGAAGTCAGGGGGCTACACTGAAGCTTTCTTT.

The gene calls are TRBV5-6 and TRBJ2-7, with D perhaps matching TRBD2 (5 bases). Trimming took 4 bases from V and 2 from J, leaving 7 bases between them. CDR3 size: 12 residues. Germline CDR1 is SGHDT and CDR2 is YYEEEE. CDR3 loop: CASSGGTYEQYF. The CDR3 DNA follows: TGTGCCAGCAGCGGAGGCACCTACGAGCAGTACTTC.

This clone was counted only a few times. The rearrangement links TRBV5-1 to TRBJ1-4; D may be TRBD1 (5 bases). The V and J ends lost 2 bases and 7 bases respectively, with 12 bases between them. Germline assignment: CDR1 SGHRS and CDR2 YFSETQ. CDR3 length equals 14 residues. DNA for the CDR3: TGCGCCAGCAGCTTCGGGCAGGGATTTGAAAAACTGTTTTTT. Encoded protein: CASSFGQGFEKLFF.

The chain couples TRBV7-2 to TRBJ2-1; 9 bases are a match to TRBD2. Germline trimming cut 2 bases from V and 0 bases from J; bases unmatched to any gene: 5. The V gene's germline CDR1 is SGHTA and CDR2 FQGNSA. The CDR3 totals 17 residues. The CDR3 nucleotides read TGTGCCAGCAGCTTACGCGGGGGGGCTTCCTCCTACAATGAGCAGTTCTTC. Translation: CASSLRGGASSYNEQFF.

This chain joins TRBV27 and TRBJ2-7, with TRBD2 matching over 11 bases. The CDR3 is 15 amino acids. Germline CDR1 is MNHEY and CDR2 is SMNVEV (reference sequence). The V segment lost 5 bases and the J segment 0 bases; nucleotides outside the gene matches: 3. The CDR3 bases are TGTGCCAGCAGTCTTAGCGGGAGGGCCTCCTACGAGCAGTACTTC. Translating it yields CASSLSGRASYEQYF.

This clone was picked up many times. In DNA form, the CDR3 reads TGCGCCAGCAGCGCCGGGACAGGTAACACTGAAGCTTTCTTT. This encodes CASSAGTGNTEAFF. V and J are TRBV5-1 and TRBJ1-1; 8 bases map to TRBD1. Germline V gene lookup returns CDR1 SGHRS and CDR2 YFSETQ. The CDR3 is 14 amino acids. V dropped 4 bases and J dropped 2; count of bases not matched to a gene: 4. Based on the CDR3 plus reference TRBV5-1 and TRBJ1-1, the full variable domain is KAGVTQTPRYLIKTRGQQVTLSCSPISGHRSVSWYQQTPGQGLQFLFEYFSETQRNKGNFPGRFSGRQFSNSRSEMNVSTLELGDSALYLCASSAGTGNTEAFFGQGTRLTVV.

This sequence joins TRBV9 and TRBJ1-3, with TRBD1 matching over 7 bases. Germline trimming cut 3 bases from V and 4 bases from J; bases unmatched to any gene: 4. The CDR3 is 14 amino acids. In germline, CDR1 is SGDLS, CDR2 YYNGEE. CDR3 DNA sequence: TGTGCCAGCAGCGCGACAGGGAACGGAAACACCATATATTTT. Its translation is CASSATGNGNTIYF.

The chain combines TRBV28 with TRBJ2-5, with a possible D match to TRBD2 (5 bases). Germline V gives CDR1 MDHEN, CDR2 SYDVKM. This CDR3 has 14 amino acids. Trimming shortened V by 5 bases and J by 2 bases, and 12 bases separated the two germline ends. The CDR3 spells CASSRPAVQETQYF. The DNA for the CDR3 is TGTGCCAGCAGTCGACCAGCGGTACAAGAGACCCAGTACTTC.

V usage is TRBV11-2 and J usage is TRBJ2-1; D possibly corresponds to TRBD2 (5 bases). Germline CDR1 reads SGHAT; CDR2 reads FQNNGV. This CDR3 is built from 15 residues. Trimming left V 5 bases short and J 5 bases short, with 16 bases between. The chain's CDR3 is CASSLPRAVDNEQFF. The DNA of the CDR3 is TGTGCCAGCAGCCTTCCCCGAGCGGTCGACAATGAGCAGTTCTTC. Supplemented by reference TRBV11-2 and TRBJ2-1, the full variable domain reads EAGVAQSPRYKIIEKRQSVAFWCNPISGHATLYWYQQILGQGPKLLIQFQNNGVVDDSQLPKDRFSAERLKGVDSTLKIQPAKLEDSAVYLCASSLPRAVDNEQFFGPGTRLTVL.